This T cell receptor (beta chain) was found in a study of beta chain features in type 1 diabetes (dated by TCRdb to 2016 to 2019). Context from the whole study: Patients and healthy donors did not differ in mean age, gender distribution, total cell number or subset yield. A total of some 110 million sorted cells were examined across all samples, and a strong correlation was observed between cell number per subset and RNA yield. The study compared the TCRB repertoires of sorted circulating CD4+ T cell subsets in recently diagnosed type 1 diabetes patients with those in matched healthy donors. Naive and central memory subsets were obtained from all 30 or so donors, but regulatory and stem cell-like memory subsets were isolated from only 8 patients and 8 healthy donors.

The High Capacity cDNA Reverse Transcription Kit was used to reverse transcribe all of the isolated RNA, meaning that expressed TCRB transcripts were what got sequenced. Deep immunoSEQ sequencing was applied to naive, central memory and regulatory T cell samples, giving an average of approximately 3.8 million total reads per sample. After sorted cells were lysed in RLT buffer, RNA was extracted with DNase-treated RNeasy Micro or Mini kits, with the choice depending on cell number. To prevent cross-contamination, every cell subset was processed on its own, while patient and healthy donor samples were processed together. TCRB sequences were amplified from cDNA with the immunoSEQ multiplex PCR, producing 87-bp fragments spanning the CDR3 region. Sequencing of the amplicons was performed on the Illumina HiSeq platform. As for how the authors treated the data: Synthetic template baselines were used to correct PCR bias computationally, reads within Hamming distance 2 were collapsed, and singletons that could not be merged were discarded. Reads were aligned to IMGT to assign V, D and J genes, CDR3 length, and insertions or deletions at six rearrangement sites. Within each subset, clonotype counts were normalized to sorted cell number, and only after that were true diversity and Gini coefficients computed with the tcR R package. Repertoire sharing was quantified using the overlap coefficient calculated on TCRB nucleotide sequences. Out-of-frame TCRB sequences from naive cells were analyzed as a proxy for the pre-selection repertoire. The immuneACCESS repertoire file appears here via TCRdb, limited to in-frame rearrangements. These files lack a portion of the clones; in checked studies, under half of the deficit traces to unresolved V genes, and the cause of the others is not known. V and J calls and clone size follow that table, whereas D and trimming were derived from the DNA. The sample data list hundreds of thousands of clones, and 11% of these were observed just once. Of the sample, around 0.017% falls within the top ten clones.

Findings and caveats that apply to the study as a whole: At VDJ recombination sites, type 1 diabetes patients had fewer insertions and more deleted nucleotides, which implies abnormalities in thymic rearrangement. The naive, central memory and regulatory TCRB repertoires appeared to resemble one another more closely among patients than among healthy donors. HLA sub-analyses involved small numbers of individuals, so any influence of HLA type on TCRB rearrangement remained unresolved. Because cDNA rather than genomic DNA was sequenced, highly expressing activated cells could have been over-represented, although no difference in activation and CD3 levels was found between groups. PCR may preferentially amplify shorter templates, but because patient and control samples were amplified and corrected together, any resulting skew would affect both groups equally. In all four CD4+ subsets, TCRB CDR3 length was moderately but significantly shorter in type 1 diabetes patients.

Trimming accounts for 7 bases at V and 3 bases at J, while the number of junction bases matched to no gene is 3. Reading the germline V gene gives CDR1 SQVTM and CDR2 ANQGSEA. The CDR3 has 13 amino acids, counting the end cysteine and phenylalanine. Solely the CDR3 DNA is kept, with 39 bases framed from the first base. This clone was detected only a few times. The antigen it binds to is not known. No base quality information exists; no much larger clone differs at one position. Each donor gave one peripheral blood draw, averaging roughly 100 mL, which was collected into heparinised tubes. Using a panel that included CD45RO, CCR7, CD25, CD127, CD95 and CD27, naive, central memory, regulatory and stem cell-like memory CD4+ T cells were sorted on a BD FACSAria II. Purity was above 95% for every sorted population. PBMCs were isolated immediately by Lymphoprep density gradient centrifugation and stained directly without culture. So that batch effects would be minimized, each experiment stained and sorted samples in pairs, pairing one healthy donor with one patient.

The V gene is TRBV29-1 and the J gene is TRBJ2-5, and 12 bases in between align with TRBD2. The sequencing sample was made of naive CD4+ T cells from blood. The cell subset or site label, read with the paper, signifies: true naive CD4+ T cells. The source is a man in his thirties or forties with type 1 diabetes. The nucleotides are TGCAGCGCTAGGACTAGCGGGGAAGAGACCCAGTACTTC. Its protein is CSARTSGEETQYF.